This T cell receptor beta chain derives from a study of T cell repertoires in cytomegalovirus infection (dated by TCRdb to between 2017 and 2020). As for the study more broadly: Alongside well-studied HLA-B-restricted epitopes, the peptide stimulations were aimed at recently identified HLA-C-restricted CMV epitopes, whose presentation resists viral immunomodulation. The HLA type of each donor mattered for the analysis, because public TCR beta signatures pointed to carriage of CMV infection along with the matching HLA type.

According to the study, the label for this sample's treatment or condition signals: in vitro stimulation with specific CMV peptide epitopes to enrich CMV-specific T cells. The full study reports these points: In both this cohort and an independent roughly 360-donor cohort, the cumulative frequency of public TCR beta family members distinguished carriers of CMV infection plus the relevant HLA type. The ex vivo response was dominated by HLA-C-restricted CMV-specific TCR beta clonotypes, and the single most frequent clonotype in two of eight donors was supplied by these HLA-C-restricted clonotypes.

The sequencer listed for this sample is Illumina HiSeq 1500. Clones were called with MiXCR by TCRdb after fastp trimmed the public reads at Q25, and only in-frame beta chains were retained. Rows with a matching CDR3 protein are joined into one entry that keeps the most common DNA and genes. This sample gives about 900,000 distinct CDR3 sequences in total; around 30% of them show up just once. Of the sample, over 12% is held by the ten largest clones. In the germline V gene, CDR1 corresponds to MNHNS and CDR2 to SASEGT. V loses 7 bases of germline sequence and J loses 0 bases, and the interval between the two ends is 12 bases. From the cysteine through the phenylalanine, the CDR3 covers 14 amino acids. The DNA shown is the 42-base CDR3, in frame from base 1. This clonotype was counted ten times or more. Which antigen it targets is not known. No per-base quality is available; no much larger clone lies one base away.

This receptor was identified in a human donor in good health (CMV status not recorded). Some clones in this sample may be carry-over from other donors' samples. The sequenced sample was cultured CD8+ T cells from PBMCs, obtained from culture after CMV antigen stimulation. Here the chain combines TRBV6-1 and TRBJ2-5; the D segment might be TRBD1 or TRBD2, since each matches 5 bases. The nucleotide sequence is given as TGTGCCAGCACCCCGGGACGGGACCAAGAGACCCAGTACTTC. This codes for CASTPGRDQETQYF.